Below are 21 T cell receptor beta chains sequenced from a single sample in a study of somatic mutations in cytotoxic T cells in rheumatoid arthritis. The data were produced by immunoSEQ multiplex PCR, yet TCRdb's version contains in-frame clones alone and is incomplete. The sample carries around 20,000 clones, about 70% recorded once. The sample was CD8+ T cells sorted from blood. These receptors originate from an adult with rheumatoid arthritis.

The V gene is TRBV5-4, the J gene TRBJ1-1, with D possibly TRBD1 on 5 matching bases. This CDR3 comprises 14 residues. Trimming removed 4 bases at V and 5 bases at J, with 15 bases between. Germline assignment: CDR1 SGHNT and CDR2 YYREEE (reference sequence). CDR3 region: CASSQEGRGTEAFF. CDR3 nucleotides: TGTGCCAGCAGCCAAGAGGGGAGAGGGACTGAAGCTTTCTTT.

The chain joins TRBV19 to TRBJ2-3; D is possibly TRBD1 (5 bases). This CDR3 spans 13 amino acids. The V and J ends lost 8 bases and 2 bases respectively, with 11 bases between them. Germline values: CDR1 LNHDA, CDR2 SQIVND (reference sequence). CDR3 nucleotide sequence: TGTGCCAGTTTACAGGAAAACACAGATACGCAGTATTTT. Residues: CASLQENTDTQYF.

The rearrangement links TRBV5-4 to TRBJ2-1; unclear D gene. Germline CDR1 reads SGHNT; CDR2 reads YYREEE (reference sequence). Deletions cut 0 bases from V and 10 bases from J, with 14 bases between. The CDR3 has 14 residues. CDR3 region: CASSLGIDPGEQFF. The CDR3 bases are TGTGCCAGCAGCTTGGGAATAGATCCCGGGGAGCAGTTCTTC.

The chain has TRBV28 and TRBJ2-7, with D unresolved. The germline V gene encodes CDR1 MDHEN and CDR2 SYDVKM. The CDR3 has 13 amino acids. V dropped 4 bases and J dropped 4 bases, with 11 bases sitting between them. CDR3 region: CASSSGQLYEQYF. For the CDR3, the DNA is TGTGCCAGCAGTTCCGGGCAGCTTTACGAGCAGTACTTC.

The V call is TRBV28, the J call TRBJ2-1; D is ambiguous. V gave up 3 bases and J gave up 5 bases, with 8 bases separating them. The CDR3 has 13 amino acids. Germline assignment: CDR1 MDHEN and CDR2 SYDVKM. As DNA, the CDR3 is TGTGCCAGCAGTTTTTTAGTCGACAATGAGCAGTTCTTC. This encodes CASSFLVDNEQFF. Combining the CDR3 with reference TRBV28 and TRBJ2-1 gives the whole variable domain DVKVTQSSRYLVKRTGEKVFLECVQDMDHENMFWYRQDPGLGLRLIYFSYDVKMKEKGDIPEGYSVSREKKERFSLILESASTNQTSMYLCASSFLVDNEQFFGPGTRLTVL.

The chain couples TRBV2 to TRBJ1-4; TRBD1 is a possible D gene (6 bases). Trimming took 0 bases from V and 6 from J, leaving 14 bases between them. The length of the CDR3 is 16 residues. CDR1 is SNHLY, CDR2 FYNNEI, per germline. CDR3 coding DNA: TGTGCCAGCAGTGAAGCGCTCCGGGGGCGGGATGAAAAACTGTTTTTT. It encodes CASSEALRGRDEKLFF.

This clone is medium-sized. CDR3 sequence reads: CASSIVGSFQPQHF. The DNA for the CDR3 is TGTGCCAGTAGTATCGTCGGTTCATTTCAGCCCCAGCATTTT. The chain has TRBV19 and TRBJ1-5; no firm D call. CDR1 is LNHDA, CDR2 SQIVND, per germline (reference sequence). This CDR3 comprises 14 residues. V was shortened by 3 bases and J by 6 bases, with 12 bases between the two germline ends.

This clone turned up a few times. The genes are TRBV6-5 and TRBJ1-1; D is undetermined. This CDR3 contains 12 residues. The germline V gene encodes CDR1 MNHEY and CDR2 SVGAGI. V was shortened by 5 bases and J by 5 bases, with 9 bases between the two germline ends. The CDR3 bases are TGTGCCAGCAGTCGACGGGGTACTGAAGCTTTCTTT. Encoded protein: CASSRRGTEAFF.

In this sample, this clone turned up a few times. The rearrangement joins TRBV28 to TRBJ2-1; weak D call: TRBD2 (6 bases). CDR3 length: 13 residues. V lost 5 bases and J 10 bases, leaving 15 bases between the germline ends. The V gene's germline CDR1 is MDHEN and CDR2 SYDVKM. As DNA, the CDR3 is TGTGCCAGCAGTCACGGGGGTTTGTCCGAGCAGTTCTTC. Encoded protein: CASSHGGLSEQFF.

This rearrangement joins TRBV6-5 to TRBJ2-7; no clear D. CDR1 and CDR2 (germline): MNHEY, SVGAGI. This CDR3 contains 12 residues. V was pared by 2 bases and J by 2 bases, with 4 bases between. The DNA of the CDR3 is TGTGCCAGCAGTTACGGGACCTACGAGCAGTACTTC. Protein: CASSYGTYEQYF.

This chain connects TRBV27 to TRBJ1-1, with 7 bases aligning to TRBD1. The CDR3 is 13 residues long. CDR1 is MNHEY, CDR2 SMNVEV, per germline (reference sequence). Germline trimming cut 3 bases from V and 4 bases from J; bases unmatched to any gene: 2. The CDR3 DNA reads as TGTGCCAGCAGTTTTCAGGGGGTCACTGAAGCTTTCTTT. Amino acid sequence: CASSFQGVTEAFF.

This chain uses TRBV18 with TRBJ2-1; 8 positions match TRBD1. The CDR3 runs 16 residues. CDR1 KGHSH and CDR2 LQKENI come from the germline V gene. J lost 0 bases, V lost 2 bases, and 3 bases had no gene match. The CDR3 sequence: CASSPTGTGSYNEQFF. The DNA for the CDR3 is TGTGCCAGCTCACCAACCGGGACAGGCTCCTACAATGAGCAGTTCTTC.

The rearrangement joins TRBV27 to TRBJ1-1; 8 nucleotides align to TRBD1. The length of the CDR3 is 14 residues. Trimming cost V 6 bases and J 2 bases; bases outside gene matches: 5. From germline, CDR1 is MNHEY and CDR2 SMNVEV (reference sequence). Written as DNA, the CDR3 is TGTGCCAGCAGCTTTCAGGGGGCTAACACTGAAGCTTTCTTT. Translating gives CASSFQGANTEAFF.

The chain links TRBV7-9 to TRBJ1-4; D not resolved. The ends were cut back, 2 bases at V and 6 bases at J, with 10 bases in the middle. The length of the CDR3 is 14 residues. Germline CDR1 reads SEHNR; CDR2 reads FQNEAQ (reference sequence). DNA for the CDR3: TGTGCCAGCAGCTTAAGCTCAGAGGATGAAAAACTGTTTTTT. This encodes CASSLSSEDEKLFF.

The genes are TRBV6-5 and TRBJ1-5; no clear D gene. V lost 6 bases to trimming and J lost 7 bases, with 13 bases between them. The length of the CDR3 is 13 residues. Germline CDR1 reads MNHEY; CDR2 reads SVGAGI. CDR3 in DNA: TGTGCCAGCAGGCCCCAATTGCAGCAGCCCCAGCATTTT. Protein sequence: CASRPQLQQPQHF.

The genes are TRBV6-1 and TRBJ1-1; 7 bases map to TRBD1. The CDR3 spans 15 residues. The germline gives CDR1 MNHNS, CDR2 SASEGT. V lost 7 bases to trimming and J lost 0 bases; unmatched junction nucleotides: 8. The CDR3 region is CASNLWTGMNTEAFF. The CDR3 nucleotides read TGTGCCAGCAACCTATGGACAGGCATGAACACTGAAGCTTTCTTT.

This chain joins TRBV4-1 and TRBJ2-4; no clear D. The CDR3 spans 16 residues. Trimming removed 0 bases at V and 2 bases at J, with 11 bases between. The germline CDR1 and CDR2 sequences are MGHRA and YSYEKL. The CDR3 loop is CASSQDRGGPKNIQYF. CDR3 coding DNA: TGCGCCAGCAGCCAAGATCGAGGTGGCCCCAAAAACATTCAGTACTTC.

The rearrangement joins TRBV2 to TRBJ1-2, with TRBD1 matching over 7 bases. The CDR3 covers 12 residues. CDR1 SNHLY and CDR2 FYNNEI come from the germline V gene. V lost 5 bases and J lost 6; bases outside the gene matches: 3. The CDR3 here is CASSPGGDGYTF. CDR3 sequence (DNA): TGTGCCAGCAGTCCAGGGGGGGATGGCTACACCTTC.

CDR3: CAWSPTGHEQYF. The CDR3 bases are TGTGCCTGGAGCCCGACGGGCCACGAGCAGTACTTC. V gene TRBV30 combines with J gene TRBJ2-7, with D uncertain. The CDR3 loop spans 12 amino acids. Germline V gives CDR1 GTSNPN, CDR2 SVGIG (reference sequence). V lost 3 bases to trimming and J lost 5 bases, with 11 bases between them. The entire variable domain, with the rest obtained from reference TRBV30 and TRBJ2-7, is as follows: SQTIHQWPATLVQPVGSPLSLECTVEGTSNPNLYWYRQAAGRGLQLLFYSVGIGQISSEVPQNLSASRPQDRQFILSSKKLLLSDSGFYLCAWSPTGHEQYFGPGTRLTVT.

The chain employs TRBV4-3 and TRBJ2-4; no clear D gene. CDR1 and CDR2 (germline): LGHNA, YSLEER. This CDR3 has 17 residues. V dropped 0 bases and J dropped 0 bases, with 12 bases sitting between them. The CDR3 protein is CASSQDEITLAKNIQYF. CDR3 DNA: TGCGCCAGCAGCCAAGATGAGATTACCCTAGCCAAAAACATTCAGTACTTC.

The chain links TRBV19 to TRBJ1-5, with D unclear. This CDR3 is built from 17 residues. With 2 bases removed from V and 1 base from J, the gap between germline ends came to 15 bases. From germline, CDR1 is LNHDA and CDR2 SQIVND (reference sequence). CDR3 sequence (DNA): TGTGCCAGTAGTATACCCTATGGGGTGGGAAGCAATCAGCCCCAGCATTTT. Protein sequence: CASSIPYGVGSNQPQHF.